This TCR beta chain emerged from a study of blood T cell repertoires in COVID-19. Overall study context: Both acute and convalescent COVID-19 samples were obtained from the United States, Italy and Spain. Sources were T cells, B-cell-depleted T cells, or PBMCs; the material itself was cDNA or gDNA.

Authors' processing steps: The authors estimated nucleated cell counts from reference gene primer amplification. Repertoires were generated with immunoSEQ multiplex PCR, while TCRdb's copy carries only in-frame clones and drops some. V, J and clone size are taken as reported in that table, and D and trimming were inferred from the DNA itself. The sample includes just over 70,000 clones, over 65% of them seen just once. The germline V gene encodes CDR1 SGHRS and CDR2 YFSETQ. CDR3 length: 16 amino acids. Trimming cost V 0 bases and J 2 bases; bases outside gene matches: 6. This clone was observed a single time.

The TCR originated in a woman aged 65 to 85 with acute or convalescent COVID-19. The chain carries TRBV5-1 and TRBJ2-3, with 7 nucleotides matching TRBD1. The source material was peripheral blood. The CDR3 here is CASSLVPGGATDTQYF. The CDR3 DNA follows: TGCGCCAGCAGCTTGGTCCCAGGGGGAGCCACAGATACGCAGTATTTT.